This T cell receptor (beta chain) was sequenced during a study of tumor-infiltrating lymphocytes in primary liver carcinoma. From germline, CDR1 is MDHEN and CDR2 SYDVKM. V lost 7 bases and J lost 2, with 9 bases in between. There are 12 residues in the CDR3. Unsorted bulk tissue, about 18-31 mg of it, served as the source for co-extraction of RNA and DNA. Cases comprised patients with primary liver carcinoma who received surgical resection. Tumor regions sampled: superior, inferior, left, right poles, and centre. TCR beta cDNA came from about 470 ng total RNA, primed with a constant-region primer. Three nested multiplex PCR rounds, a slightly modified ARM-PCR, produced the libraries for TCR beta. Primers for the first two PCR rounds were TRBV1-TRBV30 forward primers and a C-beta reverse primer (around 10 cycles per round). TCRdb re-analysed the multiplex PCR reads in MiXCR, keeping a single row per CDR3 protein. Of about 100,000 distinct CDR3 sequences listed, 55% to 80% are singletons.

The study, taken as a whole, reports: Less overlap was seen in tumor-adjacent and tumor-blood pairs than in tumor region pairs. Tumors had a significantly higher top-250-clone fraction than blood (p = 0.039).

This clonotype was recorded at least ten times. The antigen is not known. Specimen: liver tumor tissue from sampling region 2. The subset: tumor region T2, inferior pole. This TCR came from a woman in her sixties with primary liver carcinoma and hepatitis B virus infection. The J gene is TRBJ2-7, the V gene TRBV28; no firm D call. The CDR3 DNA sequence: TGTGCCAGCACGTCAGTCACCTACGAGCAGTACTTC. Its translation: CASTSVTYEQYF. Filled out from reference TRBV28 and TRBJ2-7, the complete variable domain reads DVKVTQSSRYLVKRTGEKVFLECVQDMDHENMFWYRQDPGLGLRLIYFSYDVKMKEKGDIPEGYSVSREKKERFSLILESASTNQTSMYLCASTSVTYEQYFGPGTRLTVT.